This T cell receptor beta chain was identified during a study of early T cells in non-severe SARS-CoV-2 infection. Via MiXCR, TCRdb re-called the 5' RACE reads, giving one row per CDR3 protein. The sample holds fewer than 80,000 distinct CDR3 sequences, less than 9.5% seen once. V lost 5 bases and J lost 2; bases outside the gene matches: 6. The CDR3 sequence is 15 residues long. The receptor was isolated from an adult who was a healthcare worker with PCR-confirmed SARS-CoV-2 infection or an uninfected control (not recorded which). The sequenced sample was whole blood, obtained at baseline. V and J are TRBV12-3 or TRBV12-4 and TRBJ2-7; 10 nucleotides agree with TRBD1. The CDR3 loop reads CASSTTGTGAYEQYF. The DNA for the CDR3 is TGTGCCAGCAGTACAACCGGGACAGGGGCCTACGAGCAGTACTTC.